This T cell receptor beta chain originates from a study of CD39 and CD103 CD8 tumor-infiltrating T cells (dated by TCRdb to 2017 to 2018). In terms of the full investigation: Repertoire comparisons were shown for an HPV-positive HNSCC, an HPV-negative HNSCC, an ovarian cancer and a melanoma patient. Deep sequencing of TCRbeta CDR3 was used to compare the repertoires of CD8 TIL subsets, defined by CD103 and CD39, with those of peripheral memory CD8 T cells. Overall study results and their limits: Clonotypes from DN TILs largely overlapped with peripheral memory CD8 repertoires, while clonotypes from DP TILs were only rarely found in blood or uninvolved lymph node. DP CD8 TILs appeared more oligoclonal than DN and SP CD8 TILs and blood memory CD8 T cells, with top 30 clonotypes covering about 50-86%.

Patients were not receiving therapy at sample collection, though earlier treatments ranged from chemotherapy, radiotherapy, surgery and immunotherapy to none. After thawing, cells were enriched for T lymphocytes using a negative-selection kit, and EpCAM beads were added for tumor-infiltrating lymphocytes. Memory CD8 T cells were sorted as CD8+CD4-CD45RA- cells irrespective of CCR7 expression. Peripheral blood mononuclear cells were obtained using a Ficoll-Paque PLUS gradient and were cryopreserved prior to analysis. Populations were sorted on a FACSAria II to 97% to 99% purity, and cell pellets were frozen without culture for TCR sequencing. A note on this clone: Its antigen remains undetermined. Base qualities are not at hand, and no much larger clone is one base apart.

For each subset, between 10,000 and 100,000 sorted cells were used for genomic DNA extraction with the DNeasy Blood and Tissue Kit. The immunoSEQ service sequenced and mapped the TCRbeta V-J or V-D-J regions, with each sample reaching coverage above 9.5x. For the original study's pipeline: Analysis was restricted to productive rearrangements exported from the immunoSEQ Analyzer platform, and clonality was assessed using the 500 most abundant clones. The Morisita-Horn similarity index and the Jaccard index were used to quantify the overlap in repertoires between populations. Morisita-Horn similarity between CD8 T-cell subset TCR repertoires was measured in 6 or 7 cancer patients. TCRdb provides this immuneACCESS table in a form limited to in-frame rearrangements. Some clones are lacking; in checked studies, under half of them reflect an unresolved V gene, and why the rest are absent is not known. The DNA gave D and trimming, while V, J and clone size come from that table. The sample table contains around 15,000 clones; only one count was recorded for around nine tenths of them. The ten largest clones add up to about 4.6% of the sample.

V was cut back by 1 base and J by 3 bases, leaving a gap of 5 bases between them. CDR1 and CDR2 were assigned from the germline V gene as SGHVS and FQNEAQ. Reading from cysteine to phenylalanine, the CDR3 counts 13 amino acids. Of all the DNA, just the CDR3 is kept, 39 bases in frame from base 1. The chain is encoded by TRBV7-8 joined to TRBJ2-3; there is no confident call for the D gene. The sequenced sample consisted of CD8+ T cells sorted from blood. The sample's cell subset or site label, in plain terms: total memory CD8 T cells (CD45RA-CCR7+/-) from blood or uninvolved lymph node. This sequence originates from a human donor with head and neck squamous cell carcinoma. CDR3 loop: CASSLGLTDTQYF. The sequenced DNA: TGTGCCAGCAGCTTAGGCCTAACAGATACGCAGTATTTT.